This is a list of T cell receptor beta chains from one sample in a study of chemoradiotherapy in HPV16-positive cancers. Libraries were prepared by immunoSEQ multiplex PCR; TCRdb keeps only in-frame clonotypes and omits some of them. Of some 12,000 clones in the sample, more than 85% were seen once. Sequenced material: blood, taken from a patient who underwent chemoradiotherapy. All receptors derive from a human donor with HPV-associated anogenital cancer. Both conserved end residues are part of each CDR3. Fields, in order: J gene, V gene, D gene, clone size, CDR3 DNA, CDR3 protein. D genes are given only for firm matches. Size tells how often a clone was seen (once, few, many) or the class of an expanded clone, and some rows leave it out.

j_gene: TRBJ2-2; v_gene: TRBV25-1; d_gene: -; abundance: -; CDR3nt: TGTGCCAGCAGTGAATATGGCAGGGAGAACACCGGGGAGCTGTTTTTT; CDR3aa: CASSEYGRENTGELFF
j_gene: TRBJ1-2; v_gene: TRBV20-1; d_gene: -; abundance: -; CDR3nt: TGCAGTGCTACCGGGATGGAGGGCTACACCTTC; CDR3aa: CSATGMEGYTF
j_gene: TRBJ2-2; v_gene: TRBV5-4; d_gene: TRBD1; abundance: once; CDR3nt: TGTGCCAGCAGTTCTACAGGGGGCGCGAACACCGGGGAGCTGTTTTTT; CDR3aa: CASSSTGGANTGELFF
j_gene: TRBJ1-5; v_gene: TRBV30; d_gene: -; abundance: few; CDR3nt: TGTGCCTGGAGTGCAGGGTCCAGTCAGCCCCAGCATTTT; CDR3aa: CAWSAGSSQPQHF
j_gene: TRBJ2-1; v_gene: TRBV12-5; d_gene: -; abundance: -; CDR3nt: TGTGCTAGTGGTTTGAGAGGGTGGCAGACCTCCTACAATGAGCAGTTCTTC; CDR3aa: CASGLRGWQTSYNEQFF
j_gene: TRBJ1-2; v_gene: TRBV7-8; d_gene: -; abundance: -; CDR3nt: TGTGCCAGCAGCTTAGTAGCATCTATCGACTATGGCTACACCTTC; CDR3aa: CASSLVASIDYGYTF
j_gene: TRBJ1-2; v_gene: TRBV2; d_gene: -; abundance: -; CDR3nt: TGTGCCAGCAGTGAAACCAGGACTCAAGGGGACGGCTACACCTTC; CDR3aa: CASSETRTQGDGYTF
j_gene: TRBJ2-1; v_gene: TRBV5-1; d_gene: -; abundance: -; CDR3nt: TGCGCCAGCAGCGGTGACAGCGGAGGGCACAATGAGCAGTTCTTC; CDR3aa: CASSGDSGGHNEQFF
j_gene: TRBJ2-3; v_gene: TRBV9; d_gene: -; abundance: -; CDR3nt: TGTGCCAGCAGCCCAGCAATCTCGGTTCAGGGGTATACGCAGTATTTT; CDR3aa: CASSPAISVQGYTQYF
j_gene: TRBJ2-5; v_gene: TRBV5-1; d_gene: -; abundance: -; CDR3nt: TGCGCCAGCATTAAGATGGGGGGCCAGGGAGAGACCCAGTACTTC; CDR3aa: CASIKMGGQGETQYF
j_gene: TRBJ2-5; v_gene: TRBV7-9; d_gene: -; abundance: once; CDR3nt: TGTGCCAGCCTAGGGAAGGGCAGGGAGACCCAGTACTTC; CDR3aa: CASLGKGRETQYF
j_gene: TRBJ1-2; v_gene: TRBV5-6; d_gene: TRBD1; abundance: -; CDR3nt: TGTGCCAGCAGCCCGATGTCCGGGACAGGGGCCCACCCTAACTATGGCTACACCTTC; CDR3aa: CASSPMSGTGAHPNYGYTF
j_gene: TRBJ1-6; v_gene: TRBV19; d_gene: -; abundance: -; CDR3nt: TGTGCCAGTCGTACAGAGGGGGATTCACCCCTCCACTTT; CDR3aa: CASRTEGDSPLHF
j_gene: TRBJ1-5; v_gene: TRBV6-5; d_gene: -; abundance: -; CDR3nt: TGTGCCAGCAGTTTCGCCAGGGCAGTGGGGAATCAGCCCCAGCATTTT; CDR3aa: CASSFARAVGNQPQHF
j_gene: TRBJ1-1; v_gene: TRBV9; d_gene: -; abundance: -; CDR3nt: TGTGCCAGCAGCGTAGGACCTGAGGGTGCCCCTGAAGCTTTCTTT; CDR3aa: CASSVGPEGAPEAFF
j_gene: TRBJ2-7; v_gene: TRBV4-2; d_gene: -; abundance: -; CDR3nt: TGTGCCAGCAGCCAAGAGACCAGCCTGAGCTCCTACGAGCAGTACTTC; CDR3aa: CASSQETSLSSYEQYF
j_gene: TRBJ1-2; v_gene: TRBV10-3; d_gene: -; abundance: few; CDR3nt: TGTGCCATCAGTGAGTTTGGAGGGGGGAATGGCTACACCTTC; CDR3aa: CAISEFGGGNGYTF
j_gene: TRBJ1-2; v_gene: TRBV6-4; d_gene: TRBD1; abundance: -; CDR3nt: TGTGCCAGCAGTGAGACAGGGGATGGCTACACCTTC; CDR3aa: CASSETGDGYTF